What follows describes a single T cell receptor (beta chain). The antigen remains undetermined. Together with a sample-barcoded 5' primer, a J-beta primer mix was included in a second PCR lasting 7 to 11 cycles. TCRdb redid the calling of the 5' RACE reads with MiXCR, one entry per CDR3 protein. Among around 320,000 distinct CDR3 sequences listed, roughly 29% were seen once. The data belong to a study of blood T cells in healthy people across ages. General study findings and limits: Unsorted PBMC material precluded a definitive naive versus antigen-experienced comparison. Diversity figures derived from one million T cells were judged to underestimate the true value.

The trim removed 5 bases at V and 1 base at J, leaving 10 bases unmatched. The CDR3 length is 16 residues. Germline V CDR1 and CDR2: LGHDT, YNNKEL (reference sequence). The J gene is TRBJ1-2, the V gene TRBV3-1, with 7 bases fitting TRBD1. The source is an older woman in good health. Sequencing was performed on blood. CDR3 bases: TGTGCCAGCAGCGACATCCGGGACAGCCTTAACTATGGCTACACCTTC. Translated, it gives CASSDIRDSLNYGYTF.